This T cell receptor (beta chain) was identified in a study of beta chain features in type 1 diabetes. It was via CD45RO/CCR7/CD25/CD127/CD95/CD27 that CD4+ naive, central memory, regulatory and stem cell-like memory cells were sorted. Only a few counts were recorded for this clone. The antigen is undetermined. Expressed TCRB transcripts were sequenced after all isolated RNA was converted to cDNA. The table came from immunoSEQ multiplex PCR; TCRdb's copy has only in-frame clones and leaves some out. The data show about 360,000 clones, around an eighth seen once. General observations from the study: Within patients, naive, central memory and Treg TCRB repertoires seemed more similar than within healthy donors. High-TCR-expressing cells could be over-represented by cDNA sequencing. Shorter templates may be favored by PCR, equally so in patients and controls.

CDR3 length: 14 amino acids. V lost 4 bases and J lost 7; bases outside the gene matches: 1. CDR1 is SEHNR and CDR2 is FQNEAQ in the germline V gene (reference sequence). What was sequenced was naive CD4+ T cells from blood. V is TRBV7-9 and J is TRBJ1-6; 10 nucleotides align to TRBD1. The source is a man between 18 and 29 years old in good health. As DNA, the CDR3 is TGTGCCAGCAGCTCGGGACAGGGGAATTCACCCCTCCACTTT. Translating it yields CASSSGQGNSPLHF.